The 13 T cell receptor beta chains reported below all come from one sample, sequenced in a study of T-cell memory formation after mild COVID-19. TCRdb itself ran the 5' RACE reads through MiXCR, one entry per CDR3 protein. The table shows 110,000 to 150,000 distinct CDR3 sequences, with 11% to 15% occurring only once. The sequenced sample consisted of PBMCs or a T cell subset sorted from them (not recorded which). All receptors derive from an adult woman who had mild COVID-19 (a few samples of this study predate the infection). Cell type and time point are not known.

This clonotype was detected only a few times. The chain is built from TRBV4-1 and TRBJ1-4; D remains ambiguous. Per the germline V gene, CDR1 is MGHRA and CDR2 is YSYEKL. The CDR3 is 15 amino acids. Trimming left V 6 bases short and J 1 base short, with 12 bases between. CDR3 sequence reads: CASRPVGGTNEKLFF. CDR3 bases: TGCGCCAGCAGACCAGTTGGAGGAACTAATGAAAAACTGTTTTTT.

The V and J genes are TRBV9 and TRBJ2-1, with 7 bases lining up with TRBD2. The V gene's germline CDR1 is SGDLS and CDR2 YYNGEE. This CDR3 is built from 15 residues. Trimming removed 0 bases from V and 3 bases from J; junction bases left unmatched: 3. CDR3 nucleotides: TGTGCCAGCAGCGTAGAGACTAGCAGCTACAATGAGCAGTTCTTC. Encoded protein: CASSVETSSYNEQFF.

This clonotype came up a few times. The chain has TRBV7-9 and TRBJ2-4; D unresolved. The V and J ends lost 1 base and 1 base respectively, with 8 bases between them. The CDR3 spans 15 residues. CDR1 is SEHNR and CDR2 is FQNEAQ in the germline V gene (reference sequence). The CDR3: CASSLVPEAKNIQYF. CDR3 DNA sequence: TGTGCCAGCAGCTTAGTACCGGAGGCCAAAAACATTCAGTACTTC.

Many counts were recorded for this clonotype. V and J are TRBV6-6 and TRBJ1-1, with a weak D call TRBD1 (6 bases). Germline lookup yields CDR1 MNHNY and CDR2 SVGAGI (reference sequence). The CDR3 runs 13 residues. V was trimmed by 7 bases and J by 4 bases, leaving 13 bases between them. CDR3 nucleotide sequence: TGTGCCAGCATTCCTCGAGGGGGCACTGAAGCTTTCTTT. It codes for CASIPRGGTEAFF.

This chain connects TRBV12-3 or TRBV12-4 to TRBJ2-1, with 7 bases identical to TRBD1. Unmatched junction bases numbered 14, after V lost 6 bases and J lost 3 bases. The CDR3 consists of 17 residues. The CDR3 sequence: CASSPIPGTAFYNEQFF. CDR3 bases: TGTGCCAGCAGCCCTATTCCCGGGACAGCCTTCTACAATGAGCAGTTCTTC.

A few counts support this clonotype. This chain connects TRBV7-2 to TRBJ2-3; the D gene is possibly TRBD2 (6 bases). Trimming shortened V by 3 bases and J by 6 bases, and 16 bases separated the two germline ends. The germline V gene encodes CDR1 SGHTA and CDR2 FQGNSA. The CDR3 totals 15 residues. The CDR3 DNA follows: TGTGCCAGCAGCTTCGGGACTTCGACGGCGGATACGCAGTATTTT. It specifies CASSFGTSTADTQYF.

This clonotype was detected only a few times. The V and J genes are TRBV7-6 and TRBJ2-2; D may be TRBD1 or TRBD2 (6 bases each). Trimming took 5 bases from V and 0 from J, leaving 13 bases between them. Germline CDR1 SGHVS, CDR2 FNYEAQ. The CDR3 sequence is 16 residues long. DNA for the CDR3: TGTGCCAGCAGCCCTACGGGGGCCTCGAACACCGGGGAGCTGTTTTTT. Amino acid sequence: CASSPTGASNTGELFF.

J is TRBJ2-6 and V is TRBV2; no reliable D call. Deletions cut 2 bases from V and 0 bases from J, with 5 bases between. The CDR3 consists of 15 residues. Germline CDR1 and CDR2: SNHLY and FYNNEI. The CDR3 DNA sequence: TGTGCCAGCAGTGAAAACGGCTCTGGGGCCAACGTCCTGACTTTC. Translation: CASSENGSGANVLTF.

The V gene is TRBV23-1, the J gene TRBJ1-4, with D possibly being TRBD1 (6 bases). TRBV23-1 qualifies as an ORF whose function is uncertain. The CDR3 contains 12 residues. V was pared by 7 bases and J by 8 bases, with 11 bases between. The CDR3 here is CASTGGREKLFF. Written as DNA, the CDR3 is TGCGCCAGCACCGGGGGGCGGGAAAAACTGTTTTTT.

The chain uses TRBV9 and TRBJ1-1; 7 bases align to TRBD1. J was trimmed by 1 base and V by 4 bases; bases with no gene match: 1. Germline V gene sequence: CDR1 SGDLS, CDR2 YYNGEE. CDR3 length: 13 residues. The CDR3 nucleotides read TGTGCCAGCAGCCAGGGGGGGAACACTGAAGCTTTCTTT. Translation gives CASSQGGNTEAFF.

This clonotype came up a few times. The chain employs TRBV7-2 and TRBJ2-1, with 9 bases matching TRBD2. The ends lost 4 bases at V and 4 bases at J; junction bases unmatched: 11. This CDR3 has 17 amino acids. Germline V gene data show CDR1 as SGHTA and CDR2 as FQGNSA. The CDR3 bases are TGTGCCAGCAGCTCAGTAGCGGGACTAGCCGAATACAATGAGCAGTTCTTC. Amino acids: CASSSVAGLAEYNEQFF.

The gene calls are TRBV4-3 and TRBJ2-2; no clear D. Germline V gene lookup returns CDR1 LGHNA and CDR2 YSLEER. With 1 base removed from V and 7 bases from J, the gap between germline ends came to 25 bases. The CDR3 has 19 residues. CDR3: CASSQVQVYLAGPGGELFF. The CDR3 coding sequence is TGCGCCAGCAGCCAAGTGCAAGTCTACCTGGCAGGCCCCGGCGGGGAGCTGTTTTTT.

The table lists this clonotype with a few counts. The chain joins TRBV4-1 to TRBJ2-1; D might be TRBD1 or TRBD2, each matching 5 bases. CDR1 and CDR2 (germline): MGHRA, YSYEKL. Trimming stripped 4 bases from V and 8 bases from J, with 12 bases between. The CDR3 is 13 amino acids. This CDR3 is CASSLQRGYEQFF. The CDR3 bases are TGCGCCAGCAGCCTCCAACGGGGCTATGAGCAGTTCTTC.